What follows is one TCR beta chain and its context. This clonotype was observed at least ten times. What this receptor recognizes is not known. Base quality data are lacking; no much larger clone is found one base away. The data originate from a study of T cells in Graves' hyperthyroidism and ophthalmopathy (dated by TCRdb to about 2019). With respect to the entire study: Peripheral blood was collected at initial diagnosis, before any treatment. The paper reports TCR Vbeta CDR3 sequencing of some 140 peripheral blood samples: fewer than 50 ophthalmopathy, 75 to 80 hyperthyroidism and approximately 17 progressor patients. In addition, the study compared T-cell repertoires in thyroid tissue and in blood from several Graves' hyperthyroidism patients. To identify TCR V-J signatures that set the groups apart, the researchers used a discovery cohort of 90 to 100 patients, made up of fewer than 50 with Graves' ophthalmopathy and about 60 with stable Graves' hyperthyroidism. For training and testing, the roughly 93 patients in the discovery cohort were randomly divided in a 7:3 ratio. An independent validation cohort of under 20 hyperthyroidism patients and about 15 patients who later progressed to ophthalmopathy tested prospective prediction of ophthalmopathy. After sampling, hyperthyroidism patients received methimazole starting at 30 mg daily, and ophthalmopathy patients received high-dose intravenous methylprednisolone.

What the research found in general, with its limitations: During validation, the model predicted progression to ophthalmopathy a median of about 6.3 months ahead of onset, with approximately 71% sensitivity and almost 75% specificity. Sample size was not statistically predetermined, and investigators were not blinded to group allocation. A 13 V-J signature model separated ophthalmopathy from stable hyperthyroidism, with around 91% sensitivity and 81% to 83% specificity in cross-validation and 80%/75% in testing. Most expanded thyroid clonotypes (frequency above 0.001) were also detected in blood, a finding suggesting that blood repertoires may reflect thyroid immune responses.

From the cysteine up to the phenylalanine, the CDR3 has a length of 16 residues. This entry keeps only the CDR3 DNA: 48 bases, framed from base 1. Per the germline V gene, SGHRS is the CDR1 and YFSETQ is the CDR2. Relative to germline, V is missing 2 bases and J is missing 7 bases, with 12 bases of the junction outside any gene match. Ophthalmopathy patients had moderately to severely active disease, Clinical Activity Score of at least 3, NOSPECS grade of at least 4, and duration under 3 months. The study excluded patients with uncontrolled infections, other autoimmune diseases, pregnancy or lactation. Diagnoses were established on the basis of clinical symptoms, serum thyroxine and TRAb, thyroid ultrasound, and orbital computed tomography. PBMCs were isolated from about 9.1 ml of fresh peripheral blood by Ficoll-Paque density gradient centrifugation. Trizol reagent was used to extract total RNA, and RNA quality was then checked on an Agilent 2100 Bioanalyzer.

TCR beta CDR3 regions were amplified from RNA transcripts. The TCR CDR3 was subjected to a first round of RT-PCR using the HTBI primer set and the Qiagen OneStep RT-PCR kit. Libraries were constructed in a second round of multiplex PCR, after which size selection and purification were carried out. Paired-end sequencing of the libraries was performed with 100 bp reads on an Illumina HiSeq2000. In the original analysis: SOAPnuke was used to process the raw data, throwing out any read that contained adapters or uncalled bases, had a mean Phred below 15, or lacked an exact constant-primer or identifier match. COPE v1.2.5 was used to merge the high-quality paired reads, and each unique nucleotide sequence was defined as a clonotype. MiTCR v1.1 was used to align the clonotypes against IMGT TRBV, TRBD and TRBJ reference segments. The analysis was restricted to V-J combinations with a frequency above 0.0001, which together covered just over 98% of the repertoires. A TCS score was defined as the ratio between F50 (clonal expansion) and ExV (chaos), using BLOSUM62-based TCRdist between CDR3 peptides within each V-J. Welch's t-statistics and random forest reduced just over 500 V-J features to 13, which were used in a naive Bayes classifier (R e1071). TCRdb handled the public reads itself, with Q25 trimming in fastp and clone calling in MiXCR, and kept productive beta chains. Rows matching on CDR3 protein sequence are summarized as one entry with the most common DNA and genes. V and J calls and clone size were set by TCRdb, not the authors. Counted in this sample were 360,000 or so distinct CDR3 sequences; around 15% of them appeared once. About 21% of the sample is held by the ten biggest clonotypes.

The rearranged chain carries TRBV5-1 and TRBJ2-7; 10 central nucleotides agree with TRBD2. The sample taken for sequencing was blood. This clonotype was sampled from a woman aged 60-75 years with Graves' ophthalmopathy. The CDR3 protein sequence reads: CASSFLAGATGVEQYF. The DNA sequence reads TGCGCCAGCAGCTTTCTAGCGGGAGCCACCGGTGTTGAGCAGTACTTC.